The rows below give T cell receptor beta chains drawn from one sample of a study of blood T cell repertoires in COVID-19. Only in-frame clones appear in the TCRdb table, and some are missing; sequencing was by immunoSEQ multiplex PCR. The table shows roughly 88,000 clones, with 87% occurring only once. The sequenced sample was peripheral blood. Every receptor here comes from a woman aged 55-69 years with COVID-19, enrolled during active disease. Both conserved end residues are part of each CDR3. Fields, in order: V gene, clone size, D gene, J gene, CDR3 DNA, CDR3 protein. The D gene is left open where the match is weak. A row's size may be missing; if present it is once, few, many or a size class.

V gene: TRBV12-3/TRBV12-4; clone size: NA; D gene: NA; J gene: TRBJ1-1; CDR3 DNA: TGTGCCAGCACCAGGGCCGAATCCAAAGGGGCTTTCTTT; CDR3 protein: CASTRAESKGAFF
V gene: TRBV7-9; clone size: NA; D gene: NA; J gene: TRBJ1-6; CDR3 DNA: TGTGCCAGCAGCCTCTTAACGACAGGAGCTGGAAATTCACCCCTCCACTTT; CDR3 protein: CASSLLTTGAGNSPLHF
V gene: TRBV5-1; clone size: NA; D gene: TRBD2; J gene: TRBJ2-1; CDR3 DNA: TGCGCCAGCAGCTCGGGAACTAGCGGCAATGAGCAGTTCTTC; CDR3 protein: CASSSGTSGNEQFF
V gene: TRBV27; clone size: NA; D gene: TRBD1; J gene: TRBJ2-7; CDR3 DNA: TGTGCCAGCAGCCCGGGACAGGGGTTGTACGAGCAGTACTTC; CDR3 protein: CASSPGQGLYEQYF
V gene: TRBV18; clone size: NA; D gene: NA; J gene: TRBJ1-6; CDR3 DNA: TGTGCCAGCTCATCGGGGAGTAGTTCACCCCTCCACTTT; CDR3 protein: CASSSGSSSPLHF
V gene: TRBV30; clone size: NA; D gene: NA; J gene: TRBJ1-4; CDR3 DNA: TGTGCCTGGAGTTTAGGACTAGGGTACAAGAAACTGTTTTTT; CDR3 protein: CAWSLGLGYKKLFF
V gene: TRBV28; clone size: once; D gene: NA; J gene: TRBJ2-3; CDR3 DNA: TGTGCCAGCAGTCCCCCGGCGGTGAGAGGGTATTTT; CDR3 protein: CASSPPAVRGYF
V gene: TRBV7-8; clone size: NA; D gene: NA; J gene: TRBJ2-7; CDR3 DNA: TGTGCCAGCAGTCGAGGGAGTTACGAGCAGTACTTC; CDR3 protein: CASSRGSYEQYF
V gene: TRBV29-1; clone size: large; D gene: TRBD2; J gene: TRBJ2-3; CDR3 DNA: TGCAGCGTAGCCGGGACTAGCGGGGGGGCCGATACAGATACGCAGTATTTT; CDR3 protein: CSVAGTSGGADTDTQYF
V gene: TRBV25-1; clone size: NA; D gene: TRBD1; J gene: TRBJ1-2; CDR3 DNA: TGTGCCAGCAGTGACAGGGGGGTAAATAACTATGGCTACACCTTC; CDR3 protein: CASSDRGVNNYGYTF
V gene: TRBV5-1; clone size: NA; D gene: NA; J gene: TRBJ2-5; CDR3 DNA: TGCGCCAGCAGCTTGCAGGGCTTGCGGGAGACCCAGTACTTC; CDR3 protein: CASSLQGLRETQYF
V gene: TRBV27; clone size: NA; D gene: TRBD1; J gene: TRBJ1-4; CDR3 DNA: TGTGCCAGCAGTTTCCGGACAGGTGGTGAAAAACTGTTTTTT; CDR3 protein: CASSFRTGGEKLFF
V gene: TRBV7-6; clone size: NA; D gene: NA; J gene: TRBJ2-7; CDR3 DNA: TGTGCCAGCAGCTCCCAGACCGGGACATACTACGAGCAGTACTTC; CDR3 protein: CASSSQTGTYYEQYF
V gene: TRBV5-1; clone size: NA; D gene: NA; J gene: TRBJ2-3; CDR3 DNA: TGCGCCAGCAGCCTAGATGAGGGGGTCGATACGCAGTATTTT; CDR3 protein: CASSLDEGVDTQYF
V gene: TRBV6-5; clone size: NA; D gene: NA; J gene: TRBJ1-4; CDR3 DNA: TGTGCCAGCACGGTGGGAGGCAGGTCTGAAAAACTGTTTTTT; CDR3 protein: CASTVGGRSEKLFF
V gene: TRBV27; clone size: NA; D gene: TRBD2; J gene: TRBJ2-7; CDR3 DNA: TGTGCCAGCAGGCGGGGGGTACCCTACGAGCAGTACTTC; CDR3 protein: CASRRGVPYEQYF
V gene: TRBV5-1; clone size: NA; D gene: NA; J gene: TRBJ2-2; CDR3 DNA: TGCGCCAGCAGGGCCTCCGGCTCAGGCACCGGGGAGCTGTTTTTT; CDR3 protein: CASRASGSGTGELFF
V gene: TRBV28; clone size: NA; D gene: TRBD1; J gene: TRBJ1-1; CDR3 DNA: TGTGCCAGCAGTTTCTTAGGACAGGGAGGAACTGAAGCTTTCTTT; CDR3 protein: CASSFLGQGGTEAFF
V gene: TRBV5-1; clone size: NA; D gene: TRBD1; J gene: TRBJ2-3; CDR3 DNA: TGCGCCAGCAGCTCGTGGACAGGGAGCACAGATACGCAGTATTTT; CDR3 protein: CASSSWTGSTDTQYF
V gene: TRBV4-1; clone size: NA; D gene: TRBD1; J gene: TRBJ1-2; CDR3 DNA: TGCGCCAGCAGCCCGCGACAGGGGGATGGCTACACCTTC; CDR3 protein: CASSPRQGDGYTF
V gene: TRBV29-1; clone size: NA; D gene: NA; J gene: TRBJ1-2; CDR3 DNA: TGCAGCGTTGTACAGGGAAATGGCTACACCTTC; CDR3 protein: CSVVQGNGYTF
V gene: TRBV7-9; clone size: NA; D gene: TRBD1; J gene: TRBJ1-3; CDR3 DNA: TGTGCCAGCAGCCCTAGTGGAGGGGGCGCCTCTGGAAACACCATATATTTT; CDR3 protein: CASSPSGGGASGNTIYF
V gene: TRBV15; clone size: once; D gene: TRBD1; J gene: TRBJ1-5; CDR3 DNA: TGTGCCACCAGCCGGGGACAGCCAAATCAGCCCCAGCATTTT; CDR3 protein: CATSRGQPNQPQHF
V gene: TRBV27; clone size: few; D gene: NA; J gene: TRBJ1-1; CDR3 DNA: TGTGCCAGCGGGCCGGACACTGAAGCTTTCTTT; CDR3 protein: CASGPDTEAFF
V gene: TRBV19; clone size: NA; D gene: NA; J gene: TRBJ1-1; CDR3 DNA: TGTGCCAGTCGACTTGACACGGGAGGAACTGAAGCTTTCTTT; CDR3 protein: CASRLDTGGTEAFF
V gene: TRBV6-5; clone size: NA; D gene: NA; J gene: TRBJ1-1; CDR3 DNA: TGTGCCAGCAGTTTATTCCGAGTAAACACTGAAGCTTTCTTT; CDR3 protein: CASSLFRVNTEAFF
V gene: TRBV2; clone size: NA; D gene: NA; J gene: TRBJ1-2; CDR3 DNA: TGTGCCAGCAAAAGGAACAGCTATGGCTACACCTTC; CDR3 protein: CASKRNSYGYTF
V gene: TRBV18; clone size: NA; D gene: NA; J gene: TRBJ2-5; CDR3 DNA: TGTGCCAGCTCACTTGCTTCTTTGGCGGGCCAAGAGACCCAGTACTTC; CDR3 protein: CASSLASLAGQETQYF
V gene: TRBV5-5; clone size: NA; D gene: NA; J gene: TRBJ1-3; CDR3 DNA: TGTGCCAGCAGCTTAACAGGTGGAAACACCATATATTTT; CDR3 protein: CASSLTGGNTIYF
V gene: TRBV7-2; clone size: NA; D gene: NA; J gene: TRBJ2-4; CDR3 DNA: TGTGCCAGCAGCTGGAGTACAAGTATAGCCAAAAACATTCAGTACTTC; CDR3 protein: CASSWSTSIAKNIQYF
V gene: TRBV6-5; clone size: NA; D gene: TRBD1; J gene: TRBJ1-2; CDR3 DNA: TGTGCCAGCAGTTCCCGGACAGGCGATGGCTATGGCTACACCTTC; CDR3 protein: CASSSRTGDGYGYTF
V gene: TRBV27; clone size: few; D gene: TRBD1; J gene: TRBJ1-6; CDR3 DNA: TGTGCCAGCAGTTTCAACAGGGGGCATGGGTCACCCCTCCACTTT; CDR3 protein: CASSFNRGHGSPLHF
V gene: TRBV9; clone size: NA; D gene: TRBD1; J gene: TRBJ2-3; CDR3 DNA: TGTGCCAGCACGGGGACAGGGGGTTTTGGAGATACGCAGTATTTT; CDR3 protein: CASTGTGGFGDTQYF
V gene: TRBV19; clone size: NA; D gene: TRBD1; J gene: TRBJ1-1; CDR3 DNA: TGTGCCGCAGGGGGTCCTGAAGCTTTCTTT; CDR3 protein: CAAGGPEAFF
V gene: TRBV6-2/TRBV6-3; clone size: NA; D gene: NA; J gene: TRBJ2-3; CDR3 DNA: TGTGCCAGCAGCGCTCGACTAGTTGCAGATACGCAGTATTTT; CDR3 protein: CASSARLVADTQYF
V gene: TRBV5-1; clone size: once; D gene: NA; J gene: TRBJ2-7; CDR3 DNA: TGCGCCAGCAGCTTGGTGGGGAGCGCCTACGAGCAGTACTTC; CDR3 protein: CASSLVGSAYEQYF
V gene: TRBV6-5; clone size: NA; D gene: NA; J gene: TRBJ2-3; CDR3 DNA: TGTGCCAGCTCCGGCGGGGGCCCCTGGGGAGATACGCAGTATTTT; CDR3 protein: CASSGGGPWGDTQYF
V gene: TRBV2; clone size: NA; D gene: TRBD1; J gene: TRBJ2-1; CDR3 DNA: TGTGCCAGCAGCCGGAGGACAGGGGGTCTGTACAATGAGCAGTTCTTC; CDR3 protein: CASSRRTGGLYNEQFF
V gene: TRBV30; clone size: NA; D gene: NA; J gene: TRBJ1-1; CDR3 DNA: TGTGCCTGGAGCCGAGGGTGGAACACTGAAGCTTTCTTT; CDR3 protein: CAWSRGWNTEAFF
V gene: TRBV7-2; clone size: NA; D gene: TRBD1; J gene: TRBJ2-7; CDR3 DNA: TGTGCCAGCAGCTCTCCTAGGACAGGGGGCGCGGACGAGCAGTACTTC; CDR3 protein: CASSSPRTGGADEQYF
V gene: TRBV29-1; clone size: once; D gene: TRBD1; J gene: TRBJ2-7; CDR3 DNA: TGCAGCGTTTGGGACAGTTCCTACGAGCAGTACTTC; CDR3 protein: CSVWDSSYEQYF
V gene: TRBV5-1; clone size: NA; D gene: TRBD1; J gene: TRBJ1-1; CDR3 DNA: TGCGCCAGCAGCGGCGAGACAGGGGTAGGGGCTGAAGCTTTCTTT; CDR3 protein: CASSGETGVGAEAFF
V gene: TRBV29-1; clone size: NA; D gene: TRBD1; J gene: TRBJ1-5; CDR3 DNA: TGCAGCGTTGGGGGACAGTACAATCAGCCCCAGCATTTT; CDR3 protein: CSVGGQYNQPQHF
V gene: TRBV3-1/TRBV3-2; clone size: NA; D gene: NA; J gene: TRBJ2-5; CDR3 DNA: TGTGCCAGCAGCCAAGAAGCAGAGACCCAGTACTTC; CDR3 protein: CASSQEAETQYF
V gene: TRBV11-2; clone size: few; D gene: TRBD2; J gene: TRBJ2-3; CDR3 DNA: TGTGCCAGCAGCTTAGAGCCTAGCGGGGAACAGTATTTT; CDR3 protein: CASSLEPSGEQYF